This TCR beta chain comes out of a study of blood T cell repertoires in COVID-19. About the research overall: The United States, Italy and Spain provided the acute and convalescent COVID-19 samples. PBMCs, B-cell-depleted T cells, or T cells provided the cDNA or gDNA that made up the material.

The CDR3 runs 13 residues. With 6 bases clipped from V and 4 bases from J, the junction kept 5 bases outside the gene matches. Germline-derived CDR1 and CDR2 are LNHDA and SQIVND (reference sequence). Source study methods: Reference gene primer amplification gave estimated nucleated cell counts. Profiled with immunoSEQ multiplex PCR; TCRdb holds only in-frame clones, not every one. The DNA gave D and trimming, while V, J and clone size come from that table. The data show 200,000 or so clones, with about 85% seen just once and 2.9% held by the top ten. The clonotype was recovered from a man between 45 and 60 years old who had recovered from COVID-19. Sequenced input: peripheral blood. The genes are TRBV19 and TRBJ1-1; 7 nucleotides agree with TRBD1. As DNA, the CDR3 is TGTGCCAGTAGGCGCTCAGGGGGCACTGAAGCTTTCTTT. Protein product: CASRRSGGTEAFF.